The clone carrying this T cell receptor (beta chain) has only a few counts. The antigen remains undetermined. This sample is part of a study of beta chain features in type 1 diabetes. The study, taken as a whole, reports: Cells carrying high TCR expression could end up over-represented when cDNA is sequenced. It was among patients, rather than healthy donors, that naive, central memory and Treg TCRB repertoires appeared more similar.

Sorting based on CD45RO/CCR7/CD25/CD127/CD95/CD27 separated CD4+ naive, central memory, regulatory and stem cell-like memory cells. Purity exceeding 98% was reached by all sorted populations. Germline-derived CDR1 and CDR2 are LNHDA and SQIVND (reference sequence). The CDR3 has 16 amino acids. V gave up 1 base and J gave up 5 bases, with 17 bases separating them. Every isolated RNA sample was fully reverse transcribed, so sequencing captured expressed TCRB transcripts. TCRdb's table, derived via immunoSEQ multiplex PCR, lists solely in-frame clones and lacks some. The repertoire has roughly 310,000 clones, more than 9.5% of them found once; the top ten carry over 0.015%.

This chain links TRBV19 with TRBJ2-5, with D perhaps matching TRBD1 (6 bases). This TCR came from a woman aged 25 to 39 in good health. The sample taken for sequencing was naive CD4+ T cells from blood. The CDR3 DNA reads TGTGCCAGTAGTATAGCTCTAGGCAGGGGAATGGAGACCCAGTACTTC. It translates to CASSIALGRGMETQYF.